This passage covers 13 T cell receptor beta chains from one sample sequenced in a study of blood T cell repertoires in COVID-19. Some clones are missing from TCRdb's copy, which holds only in-frame ones; the method was immunoSEQ multiplex PCR. Among 100,000 to 150,000 clones listed, more than 85% were seen once. Source material: peripheral blood. These TCRs come from a man aged 50-60 years with active or convalescent COVID-19.

This chain's CDR3 is CASSLEGLPNTGELFF. Written as DNA, the CDR3 is TGTGCCAGCAGCTTAGAGGGGCTACCGAACACCGGGGAGCTGTTTTTT. V is TRBV7-2 and J is TRBJ2-2; D possibly corresponds to TRBD1 (5 bases). With 1 base removed from V and 0 bases from J, the gap between germline ends came to 9 bases. Per the germline V gene, CDR1 is SGHTA and CDR2 is FQGNSA. This CDR3 has 16 residues.

This sequence joins TRBV3-1 (or the pseudogene TRBV3-2) and TRBJ2-7, with 7 bases identical to TRBD1. Germline V gene sequence: CDR1 LGHDT, CDR2 YNNKEL (reference sequence). V lost 3 bases to trimming and J lost 3 bases; unmatched junction nucleotides: 11. The CDR3 spans 16 residues. Here the CDR3 reads CASSQGVGTDYYEQYF. CDR3 coding DNA: TGTGCCAGCAGCCAGGGGGTCGGGACAGATTACTACGAGCAGTACTTC.

The chain employs TRBV18 and TRBJ2-1; D is unresolved. Germline V gene data show CDR1 as KGHSH and CDR2 as LQKENI. Trimming pared 3 bases from V and 8 bases from J, leaving 11 bases between. The CDR3 length is 13 residues. CDR3 DNA sequence: TGTGCCAGCTCACCGTCGGGTATCGATGAGCAGTTCTTC. Translated: CASSPSGIDEQFF.

The chain joins TRBV5-8 to TRBJ1-1; a possible D gene is TRBD1 (6 bases). V shed 5 bases and J shed 2 bases, with 13 bases lying between them. Germline-derived CDR1 and CDR2 are SGHTS and YDEGEE. This CDR3 is built from 14 residues. This chain's CDR3 is CASSRRGGNTEAFF. CDR3 DNA: TGTGCCAGCAGTCGAAGGGGGGGTAACACTGAAGCTTTCTTT.

The rearrangement joins TRBV5-1 to TRBJ2-2, with 15 nucleotides matching TRBD2. This CDR3 has 18 residues. Germline V CDR1 and CDR2: SGHRS, YFSETQ. J lost 0 bases, V lost 6 bases, and 6 bases had no gene match. The chain's CDR3 is CASTSGLAGGSNTGELFF. In DNA form, the CDR3 reads TGCGCCAGCACCTCGGGACTAGCGGGAGGCTCGAACACCGGGGAGCTGTTTTTT. Looking up the rest from reference TRBV5-1 and TRBJ2-2 gives the full variable domain: KAGVTQTPRYLIKTRGQQVTLSCSPISGHRSVSWYQQTPGQGLQFLFEYFSETQRNKGNFPGRFSGRQFSNSRSEMNVSTLELGDSALYLCASTSGLAGGSNTGELFFGEGSRLTVL.

The chain employs TRBV19 and TRBJ1-5; D might be TRBD1 (6 bases). The CDR3 runs 14 residues. Trimming shortened V by 6 bases and J by 5 bases, and 14 bases separated the two germline ends. CDR1 is LNHDA and CDR2 is SQIVND in the germline V gene (reference sequence). DNA of the CDR3: TGTGCCAGTAGAGTAGTGGGGGCAGATCAGCCCCAGCATTTT. This sequence encodes CASRVVGADQPQHF.

This sequence joins TRBV30 and TRBJ1-6; D might be TRBD1 (6 bases). Trimming pared 2 bases from V and 8 bases from J, leaving 13 bases between. Looked up from germline, CDR1 is GTSNPN and CDR2 is SVGIG (reference sequence). This CDR3 comprises 14 residues. The CDR3 DNA follows: TGTGCCTGGAGTCCGGTCAGGGGAGATTCACCCCTCCACTTT. The encoded protein is CAWSPVRGDSPLHF.

The gene calls are TRBV10-3 and TRBJ2-1; 9 bases fit TRBD2. Germline CDR1 and CDR2: ENHRY and SYGVKD. The CDR3 length is 16 residues. The V segment lost 0 bases and the J segment 8 bases; nucleotides outside the gene matches: 8. CDR3 DNA sequence: TGTGCCATCAGTGAGTCGGCGGCTAGCGGGAAATATGAGCAGTTCTTC. As protein: CAISESAASGKYEQFF.

V is TRBV19 and J is TRBJ2-3, with D perhaps TRBD1 (6 bases). Germline V lookup: CDR1 LNHDA, CDR2 SQIVND (reference sequence). The CDR3 has 16 amino acids. Trimming left V 4 bases short and J 0 bases short, with 14 bases between. CDR3 bases: TGTGCCAGTAGTACCGGGCGGACAGTTAGCACAGATACGCAGTATTTT. This codes for CASSTGRTVSTDTQYF. The whole variable domain, remainder taken from reference TRBV19 and TRBJ2-3, is DGGITQSPKYLFRKEGQNVTLSCEQNLNHDAMYWYRQDPGQGLRLIYYSQIVNDFQKGDIAEGYSVSREKKESFPLTVTSAQKNPTAFYLCASSTGRTVSTDTQYFGPGTRLTVL.

V is TRBV30 and J is TRBJ2-5; 9 bases are a match to TRBD1. V lost 2 bases to trimming and J lost 7 bases; unmatched junction nucleotides: 8. In germline, CDR1 is GTSNPN, CDR2 SVGIG (reference sequence). The CDR3 spans 14 residues. CDR3 region: CAWSPVGQGWTQYF. The CDR3 DNA is TGTGCCTGGAGTCCCGTTGGACAGGGGTGGACCCAGTACTTC.

This chain joins TRBV27 and TRBJ1-1, with D possibly being TRBD1 (5 bases). The CDR3 contains 16 residues. Germline V gene data show CDR1 as MNHEY and CDR2 as SMNVEV (reference sequence). V was clipped by 0 bases and J by 9 bases, with 20 bases between them. CDR3: CASSLSALILGTKAFF. The DNA of the CDR3 is TGTGCCAGCAGTTTATCGGCCCTAATACTCGGGACTAAAGCTTTCTTT.

V and J are TRBV24-1 and TRBJ1-3, with TRBD1 matching 8 bases. This CDR3 spans 16 amino acids. Germline loops: CDR1 KGHDR, CDR2 SFDVKD. The ends lost 1 base at V and 2 bases at J; junction bases unmatched: 3. The CDR3 sequence: CATSDFPDRAGNTIYF. DNA of the CDR3: TGTGCCACCAGTGATTTTCCGGACAGGGCTGGAAACACCATATATTTT.

This chain links TRBV5-1 with TRBJ2-1; 10 bases map to TRBD2. After removal of 3 bases from V and 8 bases from J, the junction contained 8 bases not matched to a gene. The germline gives CDR1 SGHRS, CDR2 YFSETQ. This CDR3 region has 15 residues. The CDR3, as DNA: TGCGCCAGCAGCTCCATAGCGGGGGGCCCCCATGAGCAGTTCTTC. Residues: CASSSIAGGPHEQFF.